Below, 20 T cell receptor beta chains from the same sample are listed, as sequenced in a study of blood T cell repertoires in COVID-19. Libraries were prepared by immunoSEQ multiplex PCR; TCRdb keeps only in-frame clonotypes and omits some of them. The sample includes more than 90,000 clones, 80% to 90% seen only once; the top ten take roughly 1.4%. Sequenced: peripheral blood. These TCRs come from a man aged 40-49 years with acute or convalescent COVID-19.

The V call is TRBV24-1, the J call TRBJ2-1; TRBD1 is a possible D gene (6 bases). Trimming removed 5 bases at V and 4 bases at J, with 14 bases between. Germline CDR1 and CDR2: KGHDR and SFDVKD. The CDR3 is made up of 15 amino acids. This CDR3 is CATSAQGQRYNEQFF. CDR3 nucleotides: TGTGCCACCAGTGCCCAAGGACAGCGGTACAATGAGCAGTTCTTC.

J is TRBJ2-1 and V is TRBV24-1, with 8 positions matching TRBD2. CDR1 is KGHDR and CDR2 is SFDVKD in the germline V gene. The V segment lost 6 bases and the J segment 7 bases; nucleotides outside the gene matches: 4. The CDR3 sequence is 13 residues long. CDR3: CATSPGGGNEQFF. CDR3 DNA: TGTGCCACCAGTCCGGGAGGGGGGAATGAGCAGTTCTTC.

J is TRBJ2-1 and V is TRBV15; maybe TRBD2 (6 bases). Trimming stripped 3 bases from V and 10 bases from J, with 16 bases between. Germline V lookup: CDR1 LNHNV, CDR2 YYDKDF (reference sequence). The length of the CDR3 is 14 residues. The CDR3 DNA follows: TGTGCCACCAGCAGCGGGGACTCCAACAGGGAGCAGTTCTTC. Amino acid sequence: CATSSGDSNREQFF.

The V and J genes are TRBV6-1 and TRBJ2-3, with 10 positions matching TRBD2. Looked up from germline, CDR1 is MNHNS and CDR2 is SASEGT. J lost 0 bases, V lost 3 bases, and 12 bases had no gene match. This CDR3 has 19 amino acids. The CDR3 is CASSESRASGGLSTDTQYF. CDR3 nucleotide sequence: TGTGCCAGCAGTGAGTCCAGGGCTAGCGGGGGCCTTAGCACAGATACGCAGTATTTT.

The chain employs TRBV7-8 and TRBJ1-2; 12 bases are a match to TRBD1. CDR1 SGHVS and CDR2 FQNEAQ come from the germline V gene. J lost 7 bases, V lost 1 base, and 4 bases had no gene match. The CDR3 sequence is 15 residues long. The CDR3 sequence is CASSLDGTGGIGYTF. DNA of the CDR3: TGTGCCAGCAGCTTAGATGGGACAGGGGGCATTGGCTACACCTTC.

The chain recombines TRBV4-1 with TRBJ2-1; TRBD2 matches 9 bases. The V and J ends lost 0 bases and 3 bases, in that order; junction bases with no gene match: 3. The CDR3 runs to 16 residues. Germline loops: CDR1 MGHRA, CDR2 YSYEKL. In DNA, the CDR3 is TGCGCCAGCAGCCAAGATACTAGCGGGCTCTACAATGAGCAGTTCTTC. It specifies CASSQDTSGLYNEQFF.

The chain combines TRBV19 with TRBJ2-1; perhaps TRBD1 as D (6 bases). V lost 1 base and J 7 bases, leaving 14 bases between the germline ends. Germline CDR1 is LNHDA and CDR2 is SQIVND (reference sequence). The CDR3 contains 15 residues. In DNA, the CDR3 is TGTGCCAGTAGTATAGTCCCGGGACAATTGAATGAGCAGTTCTTC. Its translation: CASSIVPGQLNEQFF.

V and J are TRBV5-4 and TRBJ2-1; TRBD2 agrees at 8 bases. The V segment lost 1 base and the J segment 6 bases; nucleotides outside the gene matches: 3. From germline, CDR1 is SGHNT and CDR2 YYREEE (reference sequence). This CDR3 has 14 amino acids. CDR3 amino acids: CASSLTSGLNEQFF. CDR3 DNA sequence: TGTGCCAGCAGCTTGACTAGCGGACTCAATGAGCAGTTCTTC. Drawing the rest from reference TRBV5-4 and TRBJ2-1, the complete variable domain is ETGVTQSPTHLIKTRGQQVTLRCSSQSGHNTVSWYQQALGQGPQFIFQYYREEENGRGNFPPRFSGLQFPNYSSELNVNALELDDSALYLCASSLTSGLNEQFFGPGTRLTVL.

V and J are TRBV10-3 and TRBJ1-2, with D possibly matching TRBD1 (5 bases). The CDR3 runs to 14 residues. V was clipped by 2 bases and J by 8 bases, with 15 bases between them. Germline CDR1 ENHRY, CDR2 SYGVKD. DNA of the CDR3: TGTGCCATCAGTGAGAGGGGTCAGGGATACGGCTACACCTTC. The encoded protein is CAISERGQGYGYTF.

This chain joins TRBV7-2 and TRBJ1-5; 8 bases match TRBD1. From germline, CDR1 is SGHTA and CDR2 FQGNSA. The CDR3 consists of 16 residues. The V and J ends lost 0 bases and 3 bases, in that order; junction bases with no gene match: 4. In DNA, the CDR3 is TGTGCCAGCAGCTTAGCGGGGGGACAGGTCAATCAGCCCCAGCATTTT. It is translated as CASSLAGGQVNQPQHF. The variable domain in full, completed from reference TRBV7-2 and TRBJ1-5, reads GAGVSQSPSNKVTEKGKDVELRCDPISGHTALYWYRQSLGQGLEFLIYFQGNSAPDKSGLPSDRFSAERTGGSVSTLTIQRTQQEDSAVYLCASSLAGGQVNQPQHFGDGTRLSIL.

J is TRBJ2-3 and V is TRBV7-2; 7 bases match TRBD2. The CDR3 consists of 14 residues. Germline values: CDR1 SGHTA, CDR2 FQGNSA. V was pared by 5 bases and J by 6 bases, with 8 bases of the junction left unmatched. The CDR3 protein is CASSLRLGGDTQYF. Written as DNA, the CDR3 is TGTGCCAGCAGCCTCCGACTGGGGGGGGATACGCAGTATTTT.

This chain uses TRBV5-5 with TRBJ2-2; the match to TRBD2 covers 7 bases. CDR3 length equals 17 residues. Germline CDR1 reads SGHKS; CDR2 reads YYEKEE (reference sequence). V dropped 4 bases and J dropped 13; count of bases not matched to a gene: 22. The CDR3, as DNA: TGTGCCAGCAGCAGCGTCGGGGGTAGGCTAGCGGTGTCAGCGCTGTTTTTT. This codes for CASSSVGGRLAVSALFF.

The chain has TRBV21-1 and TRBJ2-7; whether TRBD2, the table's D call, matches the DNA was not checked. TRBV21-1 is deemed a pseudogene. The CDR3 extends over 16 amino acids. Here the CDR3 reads CASSKELAGSSYEQYF. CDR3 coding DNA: TGTGCCAGCAGCAAGGAACTAGCGGGGTCTTCCTACGAGCAGTACTTC.

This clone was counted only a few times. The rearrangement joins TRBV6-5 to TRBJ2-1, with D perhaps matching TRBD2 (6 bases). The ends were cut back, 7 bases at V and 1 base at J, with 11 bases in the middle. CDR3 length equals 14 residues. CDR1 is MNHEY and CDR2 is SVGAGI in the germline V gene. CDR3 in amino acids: CASMKGLSYNEQFF. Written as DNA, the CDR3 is TGTGCCAGCATGAAGGGACTTTCCTACAATGAGCAGTTCTTC.

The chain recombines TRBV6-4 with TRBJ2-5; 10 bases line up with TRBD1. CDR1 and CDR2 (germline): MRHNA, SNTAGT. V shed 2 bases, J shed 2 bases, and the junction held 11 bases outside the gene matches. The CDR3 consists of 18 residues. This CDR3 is CASSDEVRDRGYQETQYF. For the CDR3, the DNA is TGTGCCAGCAGTGACGAGGTCCGGGACAGGGGTTATCAAGAGACCCAGTACTTC.

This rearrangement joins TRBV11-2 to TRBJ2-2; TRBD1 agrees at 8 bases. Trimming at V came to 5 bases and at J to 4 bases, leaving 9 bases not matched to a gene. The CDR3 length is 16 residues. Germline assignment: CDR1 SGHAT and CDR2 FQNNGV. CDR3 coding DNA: TGTGCCAGCAGCCCACGACAGGGGACGGTCACCGGGGAGCTGTTTTTT. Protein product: CASSPRQGTVTGELFF. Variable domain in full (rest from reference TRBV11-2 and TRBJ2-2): EAGVAQSPRYKIIEKRQSVAFWCNPISGHATLYWYQQILGQGPKLLIQFQNNGVVDDSQLPKDRFSAERLKGVDSTLKIQPAKLEDSAVYLCASSPRQGTVTGELFFGEGSRLTVL.

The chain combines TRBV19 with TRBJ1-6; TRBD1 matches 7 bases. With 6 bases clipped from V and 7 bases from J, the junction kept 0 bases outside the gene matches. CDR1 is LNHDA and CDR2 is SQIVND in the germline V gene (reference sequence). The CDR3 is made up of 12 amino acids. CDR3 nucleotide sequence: TGTGCCAGTAGGGACAGGAATTCACCCCTCCACTTT. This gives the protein CASRDRNSPLHF.

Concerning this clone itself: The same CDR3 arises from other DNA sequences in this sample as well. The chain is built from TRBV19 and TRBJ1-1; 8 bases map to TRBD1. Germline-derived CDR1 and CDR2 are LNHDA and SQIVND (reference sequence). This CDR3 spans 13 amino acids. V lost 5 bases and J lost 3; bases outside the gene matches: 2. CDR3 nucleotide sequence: TGTGCCAGTAGTGTGGACAGGGACACTGAAGCTTTCTTT. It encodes CASSVDRDTEAFF.

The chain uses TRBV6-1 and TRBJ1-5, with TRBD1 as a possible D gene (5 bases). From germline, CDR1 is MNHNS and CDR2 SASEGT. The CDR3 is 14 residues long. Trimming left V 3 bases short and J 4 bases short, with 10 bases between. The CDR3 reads CASSEQGRNQPQHF. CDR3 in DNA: TGTGCCAGCAGTGAGCAGGGTCGGAATCAGCCCCAGCATTTT.

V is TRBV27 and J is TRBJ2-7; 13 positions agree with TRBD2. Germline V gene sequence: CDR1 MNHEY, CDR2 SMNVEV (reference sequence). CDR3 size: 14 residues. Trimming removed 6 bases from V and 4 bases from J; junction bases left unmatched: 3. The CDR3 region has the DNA TGTGCCAGCAGCCCGGGACTAGCGGGGTACGAGCAGTACTTC. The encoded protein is CASSPGLAGYEQYF.